A selection of T cell receptor beta chains follows, all from one sample in a study of T cells in Graves' hyperthyroidism and ophthalmopathy. Via MiXCR, TCRdb re-called the multiplex PCR reads, giving one row per CDR3 protein. The sample lists hundreds of thousands of distinct CDR3 sequences, around 16% occurring once. The sequencing sample was made of blood. Receptor source: a man aged 35 to 55 with Graves' hyperthyroidism. CDR3s include the opening cysteine and the closing phenylalanine or tryptophan. A D gene is named only where the DNA matches it firmly. Rows give clone size only sometimes, using once, few, many, or a class for an expanded clone.

TRBJ1-1	-	many	TRBV2	CASTLYMNTEAFF	TGTGCCAGCACCCTGTATATGAACACTGAAGCTTTCTTT
TRBJ1-1	-	-	TRBV7-2	CASSRGGLGAGNTEAFF	TGTGCCAGCAGCCGAGGGGGGCTAGGGGCAGGGAACACTGAAGCTTTCTTT
TRBJ1-5	-	many	TRBV6-1	CASSESRGKDQPQHF	TGTGCCAGCAGTGAATCCAGGGGAAAGGATCAGCCCCAGCATTTT
TRBJ2-3	-	many	TRBV18	CASSPSRDTQYF	TGTGCCAGCTCACCCAGCAGGGATACGCAGTATTTT
TRBJ2-2	TRBD2	many	TRBV28	CASSVGTSRAGELFF	TGTGCCAGCAGTGTCGGGACTAGTCGGGCCGGGGAGCTGTTTTTT
TRBJ2-3	TRBD1	many	TRBV7-2	CASSPGFSTGGADTQYF	TGTGCCAGCAGCCCCGGGTTTTCGACAGGGGGCGCAGATACGCAGTATTTT
TRBJ2-1	-	many	TRBV24-1	CATSEELSGNEQFF	TGTGCCACCAGTGAGGAACTTAGCGGCAATGAGCAGTTCTTC
TRBJ1-6	-	many	TRBV20-1	CSARPQDSPLHF	TGCAGTGCTAGGCCTCAAGATTCACCCCTCCACTTT
TRBJ1-4	TRBD1	many	TRBV7-9	CASSPADRGPEKLFF	TGTGCCAGCAGCCCAGCTGACAGGGGGCCTGAAAAACTGTTTTTT
TRBJ1-5	-	many	TRBV30	CAWSPPGDLNQPQHF	TGTGCCTGGAGCCCACCAGGGGATCTCAATCAGCCCCAGCATTTT
TRBJ2-7	TRBD1	many	TRBV27	CASSRDRGYEQYF	TGTGCCAGCAGTCGCGACAGGGGCTACGAGCAGTACTTC
TRBJ1-2	TRBD1	many	TRBV12-3/TRBV12-4	CASTNRGTGGGGYTF	TGTGCCAGCACCAACCGAGGGACAGGGGGCGGCGGCTACACCTTC
TRBJ2-6	-	many	TRBV3-1	CASSPDRTGANVLTF	TGTGCCAGCAGCCCAGATCGTACGGGGGCCAACGTCCTGACTTTC
TRBJ1-2	TRBD1	many	TRBV18	CASSPRQGPYGYTF	TGTGCCAGCTCACCGAGACAGGGACCCTATGGCTACACCTTC
TRBJ1-2	TRBD1	-	TRBV6-2/TRBV6-3	CASSGTGGDYGYTF	TGTGCCAGCAGTGGGACAGGGGGCGACTATGGCTACACCTTC
TRBJ1-1	-	many	TRBV6-2/TRBV6-3	CASSYYPDRKNTEAFF	TGTGCCAGCAGTTATTATCCCGACAGAAAGAACACTGAAGCTTTCTTT
TRBJ2-2	TRBD2	many	TRBV5-1	CASSWEGRRNTGELFF	TGCGCCAGCAGCTGGGAGGGACGGCGGAACACCGGGGAGCTGTTTTTT
TRBJ2-2	TRBD2	-	TRBV27	CASSLRLAGANTGELFF	TGTGCCAGCAGTTTAAGGCTAGCGGGCGCGAACACCGGGGAGCTGTTTTTT
TRBJ1-3	-	-	TRBV4-2	CASSQGALPGPDSGNTIYF	TGTGCCAGCAGCCAAGGGGCCCTCCCGGGACCGGACTCTGGAAACACCATATATTTT
TRBJ2-2	TRBD2	-	TRBV24-1	CATAKRDGGSDTGELFF	TGTGCCACCGCCAAGCGGGATGGGGGTTCGGACACCGGGGAGCTGTTTTTT
TRBJ1-4	-	few	TRBV12-3/TRBV12-4	CASSPTSTNEKLFF	TGTGCCAGCAGCCCCACCTCAACTAATGAAAAACTGTTTTTT
TRBJ1-2	-	-	TRBV15	CATSREGGGRGYTF	TGTGCCACCAGCAGAGAAGGGGGGGGGAGAGGCTACACCTTC
TRBJ1-5	-	many	TRBV7-2	CASSLRAGQPQHF	TGTGCCAGCAGCCTTAGGGCAGGTCAGCCCCAGCATTTT
TRBJ2-4	-	many	TRBV7-2	CASSLALGEGDIQYF	TGTGCCAGCAGCTTAGCGTTGGGGGAAGGGGACATTCAGTACTTC
TRBJ1-5	TRBD1	-	TRBV27	CASSLLNGQGPGQPQHF	TGTGCCAGCAGTCTCCTAAACGGACAGGGTCCGGGGCAGCCCCAGCATTTT